The rows below give T cell receptor beta chains drawn from one sample of a study of blood T cell repertoires in COVID-19. Assay: immunoSEQ multiplex PCR; the TCRdb copy retains only in-frame clones and omits some. The sample records some 39,000 clones, just over 85% being singletons. The sequencing sample was made of peripheral blood. These receptors originate from a man aged 35-49 years with active COVID-19. Both conserved end residues are part of each CDR3. The D gene is left open where the match is weak. Size is stated for part of the rows, as once, few or many counts, or as a class when the clone is expanded.

d_gene | j_gene | abundance | v_gene | CDR3nt | CDR3aa
TRBD1 | TRBJ1-1 | NA | TRBV18 | TGTGCCAGCTCACCCGAGGTTGGGGGACAGGGATTCGGAGCTTTCTTT | CASSPEVGGQGFGAFF
NA | TRBJ2-7 | NA | TRBV12-3/TRBV12-4 | TGTGCCAGCAGTTTTCCGGGAGTCGAGCAGTACTTC | CASSFPGVEQYF
TRBD1 | TRBJ1-1 | NA | TRBV25-1 | TGTGCCAGCAGTGATTCCCAGGGACAGGTAACTGAAGCTTTCTTT | CASSDSQGQVTEAFF
TRBD1 | TRBJ2-1 | few | TRBV27 | TGTGCCAGCAGTTTAACAGGGGGGTTCTACAATGAGCAGTTCTTC | CASSLTGGFYNEQFF
NA | TRBJ2-6 | NA | TRBV29-1 | TGCAGCGTTGTCGAGGCAGGGAATTCGGCTGGGGCCAACGTCCTGACTTTC | CSVVEAGNSAGANVLTF
TRBD1 | TRBJ2-3 | once | TRBV6-6 | TGTGCCAGCAGTTCACAGGGGCCTGGGGGCGCAGATACGCAGTATTTT | CASSSQGPGGADTQYF
NA | TRBJ1-2 | few | TRBV4-1 | TGCGCCAGCAGCCAAGATCCGTCCGGGAGCTCCTATGGCTACACCTTC | CASSQDPSGSSYGYTF
TRBD1 | TRBJ1-2 | once | TRBV7-9 | TGTGCCAGCAGCTTGGGACAGGGTACTTATGGCTACACCTTC | CASSLGQGTYGYTF
NA | TRBJ1-3 | NA | TRBV28 | TGTGCCAGCAGCCCTAGACGGGGAGCCTCTGGAAACACCATATATTTT | CASSPRRGASGNTIYF
TRBD1 | TRBJ2-7 | NA | TRBV18 | TGTGCCAGCTCACCACTCGGTGAGACAGGGGTGGACGAGCAGTACTTC | CASSPLGETGVDEQYF
NA | TRBJ2-2 | NA | TRBV7-3 | TGTGCCAGCAGCCCCGCGACCGGGGAGCTGTTTTTT | CASSPATGELFF
TRBD1 | TRBJ2-5 | NA | TRBV5-4 | TGTGCCAGCAGCAGAGACAGGGGGCAAGAGACCCAGTACTTC | CASSRDRGQETQYF
TRBD1 | TRBJ2-3 | once | TRBV19 | TGTGCCAGTAAGGAGGGACAGGGGTCCACAGATACGCAGTATTTT | CASKEGQGSTDTQYF
NA | TRBJ1-2 | once | TRBV18 | TGTGCCAGCTCACCACGACAAACCCTTTGGGGCTACACCTTC | CASSPRQTLWGYTF
NA | TRBJ2-7 | NA | TRBV27 | TGTGCCAGCAGTTTACTCGGGAGCATCAACGAGCAGTACTTC | CASSLLGSINEQYF
NA | TRBJ2-4 | NA | TRBV7-3 | TGTGCCAGCAGCTTAGACAGGTCCAAAAACATTCAGTACTTC | CASSLDRSKNIQYF
TRBD2 | TRBJ2-7 | NA | TRBV4-1 | TGCGCCAGCGGTCCCCTAACGACTAGCCGGAGAGGCGAGCAGTACTTC | CASGPLTTSRRGEQYF
NA | TRBJ1-1 | NA | TRBV14 | TGTGCCAGCAGCCTGCCGGGGGTGAGGAACACTGAAGCTTTCTTT | CASSLPGVRNTEAFF
NA | TRBJ1-6 | NA | TRBV27 | TGTGCCAGCAGTGTGAACTACAATTCACCCCTCCACTTT | CASSVNYNSPLHF
TRBD2 | TRBJ2-1 | once | TRBV9 | TGTGCCAGCAGCGCTACCGGGACTAGCGGCTACAATGAGCAGTTCTTC | CASSATGTSGYNEQFF
NA | TRBJ2-7 | few | TRBV30 | TGTGCCTGGAGCGGACAGCACTACGAGCAGTACTTC | CAWSGQHYEQYF
TRBD1 | TRBJ2-5 | NA | TRBV29-1 | TGCAGCGTTGAAGTGGCAGGGGGTGGGGAGACCCAGTACTTC | CSVEVAGGGETQYF
TRBD1 | TRBJ1-5 | NA | TRBV29-1 | TGCAGCGTATCCGGGACAGGGAAGAATCAGCCCCAGCATTTT | CSVSGTGKNQPQHF
NA | TRBJ2-7 | NA | TRBV10-2 | TGCGCCAGCAGGGCAGGGCTAGCGTCCTACGAGCAGTACTTC | CASRAGLASYEQYF
NA | TRBJ2-3 | NA | TRBV5-4 | TGTGCCAGCAGCTTAAAGGGACACCTTGTTCCAGATACGCAGTATTTT | CASSLKGHLVPDTQYF
TRBD2 | TRBJ2-7 | NA | TRBV3-1/TRBV3-2 | TGTGCCAGCAGCCCCTATCGGTTAGCGGGTTTCTACGAGCAGTACTTC | CASSPYRLAGFYEQYF
TRBD1 | TRBJ2-7 | NA | TRBV6-6 | TGTGCCAGCAGTCCCGACCCCCTCTTACCCCGGGACAGCTCGGACGAGCAGTACTTC | CASSPDPLLPRDSSDEQYF
NA | TRBJ2-1 | few | TRBV5-6 | TGTGCCAGCAGCTTGGGGGCTAGCATTAGCAATGAGCAGTTCTTC | CASSLGASISNEQFF
NA | TRBJ2-1 | NA | TRBV11-3 | TGTGCCAGCAGCCCCTCCACCCGGGGTGAGCAGTTCTTC | CASSPSTRGEQFF
NA | TRBJ2-5 | NA | TRBV2 | TGTGCCGGCGGCTACCGGATACAAGAGACCCAGTACTTC | CAGGYRIQETQYF
TRBD2 | TRBJ2-7 | once | TRBV9 | TGTGCCAGCAGCGTAAATAGCGGGACGGGATACGAGCAGTACTTC | CASSVNSGTGYEQYF
TRBD2 | TRBJ2-3 | NA | TRBV18 | TGTGCCAGCTCGTTCATACTAGCGGGACATCCCACAGATACGCAGTATTTT | CASSFILAGHPTDTQYF
TRBD2 | TRBJ2-1 | NA | TRBV2 | TGTGCCAGCAGTGCGGGTCGGGAGGGCCTCGGAGTGCAGTTCTTC | CASSAGREGLGVQFF
NA | TRBJ1-2 | NA | TRBV5-6 | TGTGCCAGCAGCTGGGCGCTGGGAGGCTATGGCTACACCTTC | CASSWALGGYGYTF
TRBD1 | TRBJ2-2 | NA | TRBV4-1 | TGCGCCAGCAGGAGACAGGGGTTGCACACCGGGGAGCTGTTTTTT | CASRRQGLHTGELFF
NA | TRBJ1-1 | NA | TRBV10-3 | TGTGCCATCAGCGCCGAACTAGAGAACACTGAAGCTTTCTTT | CAISAELENTEAFF
TRBD2 | TRBJ2-1 | NA | TRBV29-1 | TGCAGCGCCGTGGGACTAGCGGGCCACAATGAGCAGTTCTTC | CSAVGLAGHNEQFF
TRBD2 | TRBJ2-1 | NA | TRBV27 | TGTGCCAGCAGTATTAGCGGGAGCTACAATGAGCAGTTCTTC | CASSISGSYNEQFF
NA | TRBJ1-2 | NA | TRBV10-3 | TGTGCCATCAGTGGGTCCTCCTACAGGGTGGGGGATGGCTACACCTTC | CAISGSSYRVGDGYTF
TRBD2 | TRBJ2-7 | NA | TRBV27 | TGTGCCAGCAGTTTGGGACTAGGCTCCTACGAGCAGTACTTC | CASSLGLGSYEQYF
TRBD1 | TRBJ1-2 | NA | TRBV28 | TGTGCCAGCAGTTTACACAGGGGGTATGGCTATGGCTACACCTTC | CASSLHRGYGYGYTF
NA | TRBJ2-1 | NA | TRBV5-1 | TGCGCCAGCAGCTTCGTTCCGGAAGCGGGCTCCTACAATGAGCAGTTCTTC | CASSFVPEAGSYNEQFF
TRBD2 | TRBJ2-7 | NA | TRBV28 | TGTGCCAGCACCTCCCCCGGGGTAGCGGGAGGGGTAGAGCAGTACTTC | CASTSPGVAGGVEQYF
TRBD2 | TRBJ2-1 | NA | TRBV6-2/TRBV6-3 | TGTGCCAGCAGTTACTATCTAGCGGGCTACAATGAGCAGTTCTTC | CASSYYLAGYNEQFF
NA | TRBJ2-1 | NA | TRBV28 | TGTGCCAGCAGTTTAACAGGCCTATCTAATGAGCAGTTCTTC | CASSLTGLSNEQFF
TRBD2 | TRBJ2-1 | NA | TRBV7-8 | TGTGCCAGCAGCTTGTCTAGCGGGAGGGGTGAGCAGTTCTTC | CASSLSSGRGEQFF
NA | TRBJ2-1 | NA | TRBV11-2 | TGTGCCAGCAGCCTACAGGGAGGGGAGCAGTTCTTC | CASSLQGGEQFF
TRBD1 | TRBJ2-2 | NA | TRBV5-1 | TGCGCCAGCAGCATGACAGGGGCGGGGACCGGGGAGCTGTTTTTT | CASSMTGAGTGELFF
TRBD2 | TRBJ2-7 | NA | TRBV5-1 | TGCGCCAGCAGCTTGGGACTAGCGGGGGAAGATTACGAGCAGTACTTC | CASSLGLAGEDYEQYF
NA | TRBJ2-1 | NA | TRBV7-9 | TGTGCCAGCAGCCAGCGAGGGGGTGAGCAGTTCTTC | CASSQRGGEQFF
NA | TRBJ1-1 | NA | TRBV18 | TGTGCCAGCTCACAACCGGCAGGGCCAGGTTTCTTT | CASSQPAGPGFF
NA | TRBJ1-2 | NA | TRBV6-1 | TGTGCCAGCAGTGAAGCGACAGTGAGCAACTATGGCTACACCTTC | CASSEATVSNYGYTF